This TCR beta chain is from a study of T-cell memory formation after mild COVID-19. Study observations and caveats: CD8+ contracting clones occupied EMRA, while CD4+ ones occupied mainly CM and EM. The second-wave clones peaking on day 37 were not confirmed as SARS-CoV-2-specific. Pre-infection memory already had some responding clones, implying cross-reactive memory joined.

Worth noting for this clonotype: Antigen: not known.

Trimming pared 3 bases from V and 4 bases from J, leaving 10 bases between. The CDR3 is 14 residues long. Germline V gene lookup returns CDR1 MRHNA and CDR2 SNTAGT. 5'RACE with constant-segment primers built TCRalpha and TCRbeta cDNA libraries with UMIs. TCRdb re-called the 5' RACE reads through MiXCR, storing one row per CDR3 protein. Altogether about 120,000 distinct CDR3 sequences are present, roughly 15% being singletons, with the ten largest covering approximately 15%. The sequence derives from an adult woman who had mild COVID-19 (a few samples of this study predate the infection). Cell type and time point are not known. The chain joins TRBV6-4 to TRBJ2-1; maybe TRBD2 (5 bases). Sequencing was done on a sample of PBMCs or a T cell subset sorted from them (not recorded which). The CDR3 sequence: CASSEFGEYNEQFF. The CDR3 DNA is TGTGCCAGCAGTGAGTTTGGGGAGTACAATGAGCAGTTCTTC.